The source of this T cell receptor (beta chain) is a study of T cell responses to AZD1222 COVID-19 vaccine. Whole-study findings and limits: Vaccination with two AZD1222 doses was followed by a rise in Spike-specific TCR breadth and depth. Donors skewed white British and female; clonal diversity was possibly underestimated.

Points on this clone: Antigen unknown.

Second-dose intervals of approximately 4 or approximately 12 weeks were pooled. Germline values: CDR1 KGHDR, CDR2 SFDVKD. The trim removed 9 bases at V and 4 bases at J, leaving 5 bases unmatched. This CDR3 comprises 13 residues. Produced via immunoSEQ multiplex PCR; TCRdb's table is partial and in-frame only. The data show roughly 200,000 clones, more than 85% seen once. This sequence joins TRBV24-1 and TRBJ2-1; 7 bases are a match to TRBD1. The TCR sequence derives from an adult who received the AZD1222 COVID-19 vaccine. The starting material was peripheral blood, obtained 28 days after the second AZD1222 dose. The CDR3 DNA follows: TGTGCCACCGGGACAGCCCATTACAATGAGCAGTTCTTC. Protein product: CATGTAHYNEQFF.